This TCR beta chain was sequenced in a study of spatial heterogeneity in lung cancer. TCRdb itself ran the 5' RACE reads through MiXCR, one entry per CDR3 protein. The data show 9,900 or so distinct CDR3 sequences, roughly 12% seen once. The CDR3 runs 22 residues. Within the sample, this clonotype is medium-sized (0.01 to 0.1%). Its antigen is undetermined. Time point reported: sample taken at primary tumor resection. Extraction of whole RNA from tumor, nontumor lung or frozen PBMC preceded unsorted sequencing. Study-level findings and limits: Intratumoral expanded alpha and beta TCR counts were found to track tumor mutation counts.

The sequence was obtained from a male donor with early-stage non-small cell lung cancer. This material consisted of lung tumor tissue, taken at surgery. The V gene is TRBV21-1, the J gene TRBJ2-3; TRBD2 reflects the table's D call only, with no check against the DNA. TRBV21-1 is recorded as a pseudogene. CDR3 protein: CASSERLIPGLRSGRSTDTQYF. The CDR3 region has the DNA TGTGCCAGCAGCGAAAGGTTGATACCGGGACTACGAAGCGGGAGGTCCACAGATACGCAGTATTTT.